Below are 30 T cell receptor beta chains sequenced from a single sample in a study of blood T cell repertoires in COVID-19. Assay used: immunoSEQ multiplex PCR; TCRdb lists only in-frame clones, some missing. The data contain roughly 150,000 clones, more than 70% of them singletons. Material: PBMCs or T cells enriched from blood (not recorded which). The receptors come from a man aged 55 to 70 who had recovered from COVID-19.

The chain uses TRBV21-1 and TRBJ2-2; the table assigns TRBD2, which was not confirmed against the DNA. TRBV21-1 is annotated as a pseudogene. The CDR3 consists of 18 residues. The DNA for the CDR3 is TGTGCCAGCAGCAAAACCCTAGCGGGGGGGCCGGACACCGGGGAGCTGTTTTTT. Protein sequence: CASSKTLAGGPDTGELFF.

The genes are TRBV28 and TRBJ1-1, with a weak D call TRBD1 (5 bases). Germline V gene sequence: CDR1 MDHEN, CDR2 SYDVKM. The CDR3 length is 11 residues. The V end lost 5 bases, the J end lost 10 bases, and 11 bases lay between the germline ends. CDR3 amino acids: CASSQGTGAFF. In nucleotides, the CDR3 is TGTGCCAGCAGTCAGGGAACCGGAGCTTTCTTT.

The rearrangement links TRBV9 to TRBJ1-1; D possibly corresponds to TRBD1 (5 bases). Per the germline V gene, CDR1 is SGDLS and CDR2 is YYNGEE. This CDR3 has 14 residues. Trimming removed 2 bases from V and 1 base from J, with 9 bases in between. The CDR3 loop is CASSVKGQNTEAFF. The CDR3 coding sequence is TGTGCCAGCAGCGTGAAGGGGCAGAACACTGAAGCTTTCTTT.

The chain employs TRBV28 and TRBJ1-3; TRBD1 aligns across 8 bases. The CDR3 contains 14 residues. Trimming removed 4 bases from V and 5 bases from J; junction bases left unmatched: 4. Germline-derived CDR1 and CDR2 are MDHEN and SYDVKM. The CDR3 bases are TGTGCCAGCAGTTACGACAGGGGTAGAAACACCATATATTTT. Translation: CASSYDRGRNTIYF.

This sequence joins TRBV30 and TRBJ1-2, with D perhaps matching TRBD1 (5 bases). In germline, CDR1 is GTSNPN, CDR2 SVGIG (reference sequence). Trimming took 7 bases from V and 12 from J, leaving 15 bases between them. The CDR3 length is 10 residues. The CDR3 region has the DNA TGTGCCTTGGGACTGAGTCCCCACACCTTC. Translated, it gives CALGLSPHTF.

This clone was counted between two and nine times. Additional DNA sequences in this sample encode the identical CDR3. The chain combines TRBV7-3 with TRBJ2-5; 8 bases agree with TRBD2. Germline lookup yields CDR1 SGHTA and CDR2 FQGTGA. The CDR3 is 13 residues long. V shed 3 bases, J shed 5 bases, and the junction held 2 bases outside the gene matches. The CDR3 protein is CASSFTGGETQYF. In DNA, the CDR3 is TGTGCCAGCAGCTTTACGGGAGGGGAGACCCAGTACTTC. Full variable domain (missing parts from reference TRBV7-3 and TRBJ2-5): GAGVSQTPSNKVTEKGKYVELRCDPISGHTALYWYRQSLGQGPEFLIYFQGTGAADDSGLPNDRFFAVRPEGSVSTLKIQRTERGDSAVYLCASSFTGGETQYFGPGTRLLVL.

This chain connects TRBV5-1 to TRBJ2-5, with D possibly matching TRBD1 (5 bases). The germline CDR1 and CDR2 sequences are SGHRS and YFSETQ. The V gene lost 3 bases and the J gene lost 2 bases, with 11 bases spanning the gap. The CDR3 has 14 residues. The CDR3 DNA sequence: TGCGCCAGCAGCTCGGACACGTGGCAAGAGACCCAGTACTTC. Protein sequence: CASSSDTWQETQYF.

This chain connects TRBV14 to TRBJ1-4; D perhaps matches TRBD1 (5 bases). The V gene's germline CDR1 is SGHDN and CDR2 FVKESK. The CDR3 has 15 residues. Trimming left V 8 bases short and J 4 bases short, with 17 bases between. This CDR3 is CASSTHTGGNEKLFF. Here the CDR3 DNA reads TGTGCCAGCTCGACCCACACCGGGGGTAATGAAAAACTGTTTTTT.

The chain is built from TRBV7-6 and TRBJ2-7; D remains ambiguous. This CDR3 contains 11 residues. The V gene lost 5 bases and the J gene lost 4 bases, with 6 bases spanning the gap. Per germline, CDR1 SGHVS and CDR2 FNYEAQ. The CDR3 is CASSPGYEQYF. DNA for the CDR3: TGTGCCAGCAGCCCCGGGTACGAGCAGTACTTC.

Here the CDR3 DNA reads TGCAGCGGACTGGGAGACCGAGCTTTCTTT. Amino acid sequence: CSGLGDRAFF. The rearrangement links TRBV29-1 to TRBJ1-1, with D uncertain. Germline lookup yields CDR1 SQVTM and CDR2 ANQGSEA. This CDR3 region has 10 residues. V dropped 7 bases and J dropped 10 bases, with 13 bases sitting between them.

The V and J genes are TRBV14 and TRBJ1-6; a weak D match, TRBD1 (6 bases). V lost 2 bases, J lost 8 bases, and 19 bases lay in between. CDR3 length: 17 residues. Germline V gene lookup returns CDR1 SGHDN and CDR2 FVKESK. Here the CDR3 reads CASSQKGGEGRDSPLHF. DNA of the CDR3: TGTGCCAGCAGCCAAAAGGGGGGGGAAGGGAGAGATTCACCCCTCCACTTT.

The rearrangement links TRBV13 to TRBJ2-7, with D possibly TRBD2 on 5 matching bases. Trimming shortened V by 7 bases and J by 6 bases, and 22 bases separated the two germline ends. The germline CDR1 and CDR2 sequences are PRHDT and FYEKMQ (reference sequence). The CDR3 has 15 amino acids. CDR3 sequence reads: CASTPGSMTKAEQYF. CDR3 coding DNA: TGTGCCAGCACCCCTGGGTCGATGACTAAGGCCGAGCAGTACTTC.

The chain recombines TRBV20-1 with TRBJ2-7; D gene uncertain. The CDR3 sequence is 11 residues long. The V end was cut by 3 bases, the J end by 7 bases, with 10 bases between. Germline lookup yields CDR1 DFQATT and CDR2 SNEGSKA (reference sequence). The CDR3 loop reads CSARHPREQYF. The CDR3 DNA follows: TGCAGTGCTAGGCATCCTCGGGAGCAGTACTTC.

This chain uses TRBV10-3 with TRBJ2-3; D gene unclear. Trimming removed 2 bases at V and 4 bases at J, with 4 bases between. Germline values: CDR1 ENHRY, CDR2 SYGVKD. This CDR3 is built from 12 residues. CDR3 nucleotides: TGTGCCATCAGTGAGCTTTCAGATACGCAGTATTTT. It yields the protein CAISELSDTQYF.

The rearrangement joins TRBV11-2 to TRBJ1-6; D perhaps matches TRBD1 (5 bases). V was cut by 1 base and J by 9 bases, with 13 bases left in between. The CDR3 is 15 residues long. Germline V CDR1 and CDR2: SGHAT, FQNNGV. CDR3 region: CASSLVGGSGSPLHF. In DNA form, the CDR3 reads TGTGCCAGCAGCTTAGTTGGGGGGAGCGGTTCACCCCTCCACTTT.

V gene TRBV28 combines with J gene TRBJ2-7; 7 positions match TRBD1. V dropped 10 bases and J dropped 1; count of bases not matched to a gene: 10. This CDR3 has 14 residues. Germline V lookup: CDR1 MDHEN, CDR2 SYDVKM. The CDR3 protein is CATAGGPGSYEQYF. In nucleotides, the CDR3 is TGTGCCACCGCAGGGGGACCCGGATCCTACGAGCAGTACTTC.

This clone was observed once. The chain recombines TRBV6-1 with TRBJ2-1; 8 bases are a match to TRBD2. V was pared by 5 bases and J by 13 bases, with 4 bases of the junction left unmatched. CDR1 is MNHNS, CDR2 SASEGT, per germline. The CDR3 covers 11 residues. The CDR3 DNA reads as TGTGCCAGCAGTTCGGGACTAGGCCAGTTCTTC. Amino acids: CASSSGLGQFF.

The chain is built from TRBV2 and TRBJ2-1, with D maybe TRBD2 (6 bases). The CDR3 has 15 residues. Trimming took off 9 bases at V and 5 bases at J, with 20 bases between the two ends. Germline loops: CDR1 SNHLY, CDR2 FYNNEI. The CDR3 coding sequence is TGTGCCAGTCGTAGCCCCCGGGAGTATGACAATGAGCAGTTCTTC. This encodes CASRSPREYDNEQFF.

This rearrangement joins TRBV3-1 (or the pseudogene TRBV3-2) to TRBJ2-5, with TRBD1 identical over 10 bases. The V and J ends lost 4 bases and 5 bases, in that order; junction bases with no gene match: 13. This CDR3 is 17 amino acids long. Germline V gene data show CDR1 as LGHDT and CDR2 as YNNKEL (reference sequence). CDR3 nucleotides: TGTGCCAGCAGCCCCCCCGGACCCGGGACAGGGGTGGAGACCCAGTACTTC. As protein: CASSPPGPGTGVETQYF.

The gene calls are TRBV2 and TRBJ2-2; 8 positions match TRBD1. Germline-derived CDR1 and CDR2 are SNHLY and FYNNEI. This CDR3 region has 16 residues. V was clipped by 5 bases and J by 5 bases; unmatched bases: 10. CDR3 in amino acids: CASSQDRVEETGELFF. The CDR3 nucleotides are TGTGCCAGCAGTCAGGACAGGGTGGAAGAAACCGGGGAGCTGTTTTTT.

The chain is built from TRBV27 and TRBJ1-1, with unresolved D. CDR3 length: 13 amino acids. Trimming removed 0 bases from V and 7 bases from J, with 9 bases in between. Per germline, CDR1 MNHEY and CDR2 SMNVEV (reference sequence). In nucleotides, the CDR3 is TGTGCCAGCAGTTTATCTTCCCGGAGTGAAGCTTTCTTT. Amino acids: CASSLSSRSEAFF.

The rearrangement uses TRBV4-1 and TRBJ2-4; 9 nucleotides match TRBD1. The CDR3 has 16 residues. Trimming cost V 2 bases and J 2 bases; bases outside gene matches: 4. The V gene's germline CDR1 is MGHRA and CDR2 YSYEKL. The CDR3 here is CASSQPNRGPKNIQYF. As DNA, the CDR3 is TGCGCCAGCAGCCAACCCAACAGGGGGCCCAAAAACATTCAGTACTTC.

The chain's CDR3 is CASSIGGTSGANVLTF. CDR3 bases: TGTGCCAGCAGTATAGGCGGTACCTCTGGGGCCAACGTCCTGACTTTC. The chain uses TRBV28 and TRBJ2-6; D is undetermined. The CDR3 is made up of 16 amino acids. Germline CDR1 reads MDHEN; CDR2 reads SYDVKM. V was shortened by 5 bases and J by 0 bases, with 11 bases between the two germline ends.

The CDR3 DNA is TGTGCCATCTCACCGGGACAGGGGCAAGAGACCCAGTACTTC. This translates into CAISPGQGQETQYF. This sequence joins TRBV10-3 and TRBJ2-5, with 10 positions matching TRBD1. The V gene end was trimmed by 8 bases and the J gene end by 2 bases; junction bases not matched to a gene: 5. Looked up from germline, CDR1 is ENHRY and CDR2 is SYGVKD. CDR3 length: 14 residues.

The rearrangement joins TRBV3-1 (or the pseudogene TRBV3-2) to TRBJ2-7; 10 bases are a match to TRBD1. V gave up 4 bases and J gave up 2 bases; unmatched junction bases: 5. Germline V gene data show CDR1 as LGHDT and CDR2 as YNNKEL (reference sequence). There are 15 residues in the CDR3. CDR3 amino acids: CASSRDGTGAYEQYF. CDR3 coding DNA: TGTGCCAGCAGCCGAGATGGGACAGGGGCCTACGAGCAGTACTTC.

This chain joins TRBV2 and TRBJ1-5; D is possibly TRBD1 (5 bases). V was pared by 4 bases and J by 3 bases, with 13 bases between. Germline lookup yields CDR1 SNHLY and CDR2 FYNNEI. This CDR3 is 15 amino acids long. The CDR3 DNA reads as TGTGCCAGCAGTGTAGGGGAAACCCTCAATCAGCCCCAGCATTTT. Its protein is CASSVGETLNQPQHF.

The V gene is TRBV9, the J gene TRBJ2-1; 10 bases align to TRBD2. Germline V CDR1 and CDR2: SGDLS, YYNGEE. The CDR3 sequence is 17 residues long. V trimming: 3 bases; J trimming: 4 bases; junction bases outside the gene matches: 10. CDR3 loop: CASSALAGDWSYNEQFF. The CDR3 DNA reads TGTGCCAGCAGCGCCCTAGCGGGAGATTGGTCTTACAATGAGCAGTTCTTC.

The V and J genes are TRBV5-6 and TRBJ1-6; tentatively, D is TRBD1 (5 bases). V was clipped by 1 base and J by 14 bases, with 16 bases between them. Germline values: CDR1 SGHDT, CDR2 YYEEEE. The CDR3 extends over 14 amino acids. CDR3 protein: CASSLTGTFGTLHF. CDR3 DNA sequence: TGTGCCAGCAGCTTGACAGGAACGTTCGGTACCCTCCACTTT.

This clone has only a few counts. The chain carries TRBV29-1 and TRBJ1-1; D is unresolved. Germline assignment: CDR1 SQVTM and CDR2 ANQGSEA. The CDR3 sequence is 12 residues long. V was shortened by 4 bases and J by 3 bases, with 9 bases between the two germline ends. In nucleotides, the CDR3 is TGCAGCGTTGGAGAGAGTGACACTGAAGCTTTCTTT. Translation gives CSVGESDTEAFF.

This clone was found a few times. The rearrangement joins TRBV27 to TRBJ2-7; TRBD2 aligns across 11 bases. Germline trimming cut 2 bases from V and 5 bases from J; bases unmatched to any gene: 5. This CDR3 has 15 amino acids. Germline CDR1 reads MNHEY; CDR2 reads SMNVEV (reference sequence). The CDR3 loop reads CASSLRLAGFHEQYF. CDR3 bases: TGTGCCAGCAGTTTACGACTAGCGGGATTCCACGAGCAGTACTTC.